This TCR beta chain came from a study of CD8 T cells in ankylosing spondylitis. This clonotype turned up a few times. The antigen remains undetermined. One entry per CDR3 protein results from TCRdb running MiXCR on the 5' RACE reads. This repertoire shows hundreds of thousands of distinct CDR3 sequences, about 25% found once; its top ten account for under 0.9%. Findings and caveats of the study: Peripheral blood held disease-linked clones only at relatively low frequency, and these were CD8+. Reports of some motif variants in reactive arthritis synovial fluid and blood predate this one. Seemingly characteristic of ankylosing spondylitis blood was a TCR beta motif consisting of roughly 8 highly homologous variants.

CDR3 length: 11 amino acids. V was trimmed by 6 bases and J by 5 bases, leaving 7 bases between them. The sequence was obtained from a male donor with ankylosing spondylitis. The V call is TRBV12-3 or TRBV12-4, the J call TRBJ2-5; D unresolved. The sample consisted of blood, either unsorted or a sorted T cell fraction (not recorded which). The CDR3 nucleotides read TGTGCCAGCAGCCCCTCGGAGACCCAGTACTTC. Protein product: CASSPSETQYF.